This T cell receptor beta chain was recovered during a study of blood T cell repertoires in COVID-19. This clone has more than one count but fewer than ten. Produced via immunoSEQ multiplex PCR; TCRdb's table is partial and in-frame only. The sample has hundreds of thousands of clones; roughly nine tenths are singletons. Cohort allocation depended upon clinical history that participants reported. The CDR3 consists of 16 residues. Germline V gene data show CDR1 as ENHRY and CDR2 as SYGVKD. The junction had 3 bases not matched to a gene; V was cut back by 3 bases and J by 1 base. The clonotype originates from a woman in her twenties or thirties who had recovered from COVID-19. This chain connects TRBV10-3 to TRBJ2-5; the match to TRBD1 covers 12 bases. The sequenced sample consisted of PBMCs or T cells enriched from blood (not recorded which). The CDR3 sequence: CAISDPGQGAQETQYF. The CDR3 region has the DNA TGTGCCATCAGTGACCCGGGACAGGGGGCCCAAGAGACCCAGTACTTC.